Here is one T cell receptor beta chain with its context. Its antigen is currently unknown. This sample stems from a study of T cell responses to AZD1222 COVID-19 vaccine. General study findings and limits: Spike regions recognized by vaccine-associated CD4 TCRs spanned the protein, led by 160-218 and 743-854.

The assay was immunoSEQ multiplex PCR, and TCRdb's table has in-frame clones only and misses some. The table shows about 150,000 clones, with more than 75% occurring only once. The V and J ends lost 0 bases and 3 bases respectively, with 13 bases between them. Germline V gives CDR1 SGHRS, CDR2 YFSETQ. The CDR3 runs to 17 residues. This clonotype was sampled from an adult who received the AZD1222 COVID-19 vaccine. V and J are TRBV5-1 and TRBJ1-6; the D gene is possibly TRBD1 (6 bases). The sample consisted of peripheral blood, taken 28 days after the second AZD1222 dose. This chain's CDR3 is CASSLDNRVLYNSPLHF. The CDR3 DNA reads TGCGCCAGCAGCTTGGACAACAGGGTCCTCTATAATTCACCCCTCCACTTT.